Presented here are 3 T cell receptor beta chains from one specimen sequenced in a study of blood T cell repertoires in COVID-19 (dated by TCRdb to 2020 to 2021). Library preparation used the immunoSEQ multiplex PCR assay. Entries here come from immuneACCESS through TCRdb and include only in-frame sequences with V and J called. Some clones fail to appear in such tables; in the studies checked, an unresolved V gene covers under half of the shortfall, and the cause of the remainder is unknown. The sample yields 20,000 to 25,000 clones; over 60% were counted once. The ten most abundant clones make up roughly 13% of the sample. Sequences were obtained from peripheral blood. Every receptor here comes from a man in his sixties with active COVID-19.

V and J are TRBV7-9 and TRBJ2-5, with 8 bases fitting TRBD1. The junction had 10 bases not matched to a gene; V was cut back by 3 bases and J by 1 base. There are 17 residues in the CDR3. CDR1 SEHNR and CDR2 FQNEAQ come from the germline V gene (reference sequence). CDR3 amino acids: CASSFYPGTGLQETQYF. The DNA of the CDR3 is TGTGCCAGCAGCTTTTATCCCGGGACAGGCCTCCAAGAGACCCAGTACTTC. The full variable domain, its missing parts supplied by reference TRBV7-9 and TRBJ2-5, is DTGVSQNPRHKITKRGQNVTFRCDPISEHNRLYWYRQTLGQGPEFLTYFQNEAQLEKSRLLSDRFSAERPKGSFSTLEIQRTEQGDSAMYLCASSFYPGTGLQETQYFGPGTRLLVL.

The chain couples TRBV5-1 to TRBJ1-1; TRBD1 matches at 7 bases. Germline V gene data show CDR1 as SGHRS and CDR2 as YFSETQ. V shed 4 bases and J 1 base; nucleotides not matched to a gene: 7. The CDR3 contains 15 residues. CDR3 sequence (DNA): TGCGCCAGCAGCGATACCGGGACAGCGAACACTGAAGCTTTCTTT. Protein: CASSDTGTANTEAFF. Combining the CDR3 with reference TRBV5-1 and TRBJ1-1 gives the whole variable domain KAGVTQTPRYLIKTRGQQVTLSCSPISGHRSVSWYQQTPGQGLQFLFEYFSETQRNKGNFPGRFSGRQFSNSRSEMNVSTLELGDSALYLCASSDTGTANTEAFFGQGTRLTVV.

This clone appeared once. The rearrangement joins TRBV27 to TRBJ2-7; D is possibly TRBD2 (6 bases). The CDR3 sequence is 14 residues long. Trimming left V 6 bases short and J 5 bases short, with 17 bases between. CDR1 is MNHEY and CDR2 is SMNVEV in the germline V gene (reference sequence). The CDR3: CASRGGGIVNEQYF. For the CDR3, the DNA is TGTGCCAGCAGAGGAGGAGGGATTGTGAACGAGCAGTACTTC.